This is a list of T cell receptor beta chains from one sample in a study of human T cells and chemical hapten exposure. TCRdb re-called the RACE reads with MiXCR, one entry per CDR3 protein. The repertoire holds more than 75,000 distinct CDR3 sequences, over 7% seen once, with 1.5% in the top ten. Sequences were obtained from whole blood. These receptors all come from a male donor in good health. Some clones in this sample may be carry-over from other donors' samples. Each CDR3 is given with its conserved first and last residue. Size tells how often a clone was seen (once, few, many) or the class of an expanded clone, and some rows leave it out.

.	TRBV5-1	TRBJ2-5	CASSGAGTSGQETQYF
.	TRBV7-8	TRBJ2-7	CASSHPGTPTEQYF
.	TRBV11-3	TRBJ2-3	CASSLGVAGDLTDTQYF
many	TRBV9	TRBJ1-3	CASSVSEVSGNTIYF
few	TRBV7-9	TRBJ2-7	CASSPRVSNEQYF
few	TRBV29-1	TRBJ2-3	CSVVSGRVPDTQYF
few	TRBV2	TRBJ1-4	CASSVGTATNEKLFF
few	TRBV6-2/TRBV6-3	TRBJ2-1	CASSSSRVNEQFF
few	TRBV3-1	TRBJ1-6	CASSQGPNSPLHF
few	TRBV6-1	TRBJ2-2	CASSEGTDGAGELFF
few	TRBV6-2/TRBV6-3	TRBJ1-4	CASSDAREWSEKLFF
many	TRBV7-9	TRBJ1-5	CASSLGGEGLNQPQHF
few	TRBV6-6	TRBJ1-1	CASSHRNTEAFF
.	TRBV7-6	TRBJ2-3	CASSSLTGNRVSTDTQYF
many	TRBV5-1	TRBJ1-5	CASSSQGGSNQPQHF
few	TRBV7-9	TRBJ2-7	CASSPTPQTGRHEQYF
few	TRBV12-3/TRBV12-4	TRBJ1-5	CASSPGPREPQHF
.	TRBV4-1	TRBJ2-7	CASSQDPVTAEQYF
many	TRBV3-1	TRBJ1-5	CASSQGGGQPQHF
many	TRBV12-5	TRBJ1-1	CASGPNRSGNTEAFF
few	TRBV29-1	TRBJ2-7	CSVLRGPYEQYF
many	TRBV18	TRBJ2-3	CASSLDRERTDTQYF
few	TRBV2	TRBJ1-1	CAGPIRVRETEAFF
few	TRBV12-3/TRBV12-4	TRBJ2-5	CASSRTGDEETQYF
few	TRBV5-1	TRBJ2-3	CASSPGLAATTDTQYF
.	TRBV11-1	TRBJ1-1	CASSNRDRGLTEAFF
.	TRBV13	TRBJ1-1	CASSLNGGAPRRNTEAFF
few	TRBV11-1	TRBJ2-1	CASRPLQTGGNNEQFF
.	TRBV18	TRBJ2-4	CASSPLRGPREENIQYF
few	TRBV5-4	TRBJ2-3	CASSLETSGTDTQYF
.	TRBV12-5	TRBJ2-3	CASGTGKATDTQYF
few	TRBV3-1	TRBJ1-1	CASSQRSAIAEAFF
.	TRBV10-3	TRBJ2-3	CAIKSPGFGGTDTQYF
.	TRBV7-8	TRBJ1-2	CASSLRTGDGYTF
.	TRBV9	TRBJ2-5	CASSVGQGGETQYF
few	TRBV20-1	TRBJ1-1	CSAPDSPTEAFF
few	TRBV5-1	TRBJ2-2	CASSFLQLAAANTGELFF
many	TRBV5-1	TRBJ2-2	CASSLDRGPTGELFF
many	TRBV6-6	TRBJ2-3	CASSYPPDRVTDTQYF
few	TRBV5-1	TRBJ2-1	CASSTSGTYNEQFF
few	TRBV12-3/TRBV12-4	TRBJ1-1	CASSLVRPVNTEAFF
.	TRBV5-1	TRBJ2-1	CASSWAGGFDEQFF
many	TRBV21-1	TRBJ2-1	CASSRRGGTYNEQFF
few	TRBV3-1	TRBJ2-1	CASSQTDRVDEQFF
many	TRBV6-2/TRBV6-3	TRBJ2-3	CASSYSIRMLTDTQYF
few	TRBV5-1	TRBJ1-1	CASLPGPTNTEAFF
.	TRBV18	TRBJ2-7	CASSPTSATPYEQYF
few	TRBV10-3	TRBJ2-6	CAISAMVTGANVLTF
few	TRBV20-1	TRBJ2-1	CSARVGTSGTNEQFF
many	TRBV7-9	TRBJ1-5	CASSLNTLAGNQPQHF
.	TRBV6-1	TRBJ2-3	CASSESQGSTDTQYF
few	TRBV29-1	TRBJ1-5	CSVSGTGGENQPQHF
.	TRBV20-1	TRBJ1-4	CSARDAGLNEKLFF
many	TRBV5-5	TRBJ1-6	CASSGDPGGSPLHF
few	TRBV12-3/TRBV12-4	TRBJ2-5	CASTWGVEETQYF
.	TRBV11-2	TRBJ1-5	CASSPTDSNQPQHF
.	TRBV6-2/TRBV6-3	TRBJ2-7	CASSPPPGSASYEQYF
.	TRBV7-9	TRBJ2-3	CASSRLTSVSTDTQYF
many	TRBV20-1	TRBJ2-7	CSAIGQRHEQYF